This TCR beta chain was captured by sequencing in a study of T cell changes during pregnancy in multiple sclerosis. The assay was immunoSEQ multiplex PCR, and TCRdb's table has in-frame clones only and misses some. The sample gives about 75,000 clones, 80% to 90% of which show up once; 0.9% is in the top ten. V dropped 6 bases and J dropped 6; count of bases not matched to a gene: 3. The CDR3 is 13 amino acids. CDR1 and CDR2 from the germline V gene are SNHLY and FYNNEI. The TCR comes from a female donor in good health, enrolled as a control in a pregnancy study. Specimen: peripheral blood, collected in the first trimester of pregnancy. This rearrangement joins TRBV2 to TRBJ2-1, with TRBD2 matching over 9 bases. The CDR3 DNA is TGTGCCAGCAGAGCGGGAGGACTCAATGAGCAGTTCTTC. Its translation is CASRAGGLNEQFF.